A selection of T cell receptor beta chains follows, all from one sample in a study of cytomegalovirus exposure and HLA in healthy donors. Profiled with immunoSEQ multiplex PCR; TCRdb holds only in-frame clones, not every one. The sample records roughly 97,000 clones, about 80% being singletons. Sequenced material: PBMCs. The receptor set was obtained from a man between 60 and 75 years old in good health and CMV-seropositive. Both conserved end residues are part of each CDR3. Each record gives: J gene, D gene, clone size, V gene, CDR3 DNA, CDR3 protein. D genes are given only for firm matches. A row's size may be missing; if present it is once, few, many or a size class.

TRBJ1-2	TRBD1	.	TRBV6-5	TGTGCCAGCAGACCGGACAGGGCTAGCTACACCTTC	CASRPDRASYTF
TRBJ2-4	TRBD2	.	TRBV6-1	TGTGCCAGCAGTGAAAAGGGGACTAGCTTCATTCAGTACTTC	CASSEKGTSFIQYF
TRBJ2-7	TRBD1	.	TRBV7-8	TGTGCCAGCAGCTTAACGGACAGGGGCAGCTACGAGCAGTACTTC	CASSLTDRGSYEQYF
TRBJ2-3	TRBD2	.	TRBV2	TGTGCCAGCAGTCAACTAGCGGGGGGCCAAAAAGGGCAGTATTTT	CASSQLAGGQKGQYF
TRBJ1-1	TRBD1	.	TRBV11-2	TGTGCCAGCAGGCCCTTCCAACAGGGGGCGAACACTGAAGCTTTCTTT	CASRPFQQGANTEAFF
TRBJ2-5	.	once	TRBV7-3	TGTGCCAGCAGCTTAATCGGGCGGGGGCAGGGAGAGACCCAGTACTTC	CASSLIGRGQGETQYF
TRBJ2-3	.	few	TRBV11-1	TGTGCCAGCGGTGGGGGGGGGCAAACCACAGATACGCAGTATTTT	CASGGGGQTTDTQYF
TRBJ2-3	.	.	TRBV6-4	TGTGCCAGCAGTGGTGACAGTAATACGCAGTATTTT	CASSGDSNTQYF
TRBJ2-1	TRBD2	.	TRBV27	TGTGCCAGCAGTTTTTTGTGGGGGGGTTCCTACAATGAGCAGTTCTTC	CASSFLWGGSYNEQFF
TRBJ1-2	.	.	TRBV27	TGTGCCAGCAGTAATTGGGGGCGCGACTATGGCTACGCCTTC	CASSNWGRDYGYAF
TRBJ2-3	TRBD2	.	TRBV2	TGTGCCAGCAGTGATAGGGGAGGGGCAGATACGCAGTATTTT	CASSDRGGADTQYF
TRBJ1-2	.	few	TRBV6-5	TGTGCCAGCAGGCGGGCTGCGGGTAGCTACACCTTC	CASRRAAGSYTF
TRBJ2-2	.	.	TRBV21-1	TGTGCCAGCAGCAAAATCCCGGGACTAGCGGGGGGGAACACCGGGGAGCTGTTTTTT	CASSKIPGLAGGNTGELFF
TRBJ2-7	TRBD2	.	TRBV29-1	TGCAGCGTTGAGGCCCCAGGGAGGGCTAAGAGGTACGAGCAGTACTTC	CSVEAPGRAKRYEQYF
TRBJ2-7	TRBD1	.	TRBV7-2	TGTGCCAGCAGCCGCGACAGGGGCGAGCAGTACTTC	CASSRDRGEQYF
TRBJ1-2	TRBD1	.	TRBV15	TGTGCCACCAGCAGGGAGTCACAGGGGCTTGGTGGCTACACCTTC	CATSRESQGLGGYTF
TRBJ1-1	TRBD1	.	TRBV20-1	TGCAGTGCTAGTACAGGGGGTGAAGCTTTCTTT	CSASTGGEAFF
TRBJ2-5	TRBD1	.	TRBV19	TGTGCCAGTAGTCCTCGGACAGGGGGCGGAAAGACCCAGTACTTC	CASSPRTGGGKTQYF
TRBJ1-6	TRBD1	.	TRBV9	TGTGCCAGCAGCCCCGGTGACAGGGTAAATTCACCCCTCCACTTT	CASSPGDRVNSPLHF
TRBJ2-7	TRBD2	.	TRBV7-9	TGTTCCAGCAGCGTTTATTCCGGGACTAGAGGCTACGAGCAGTACTTC	CSSSVYSGTRGYEQYF
TRBJ2-2	TRBD1	.	TRBV6-6	TGTGCCAGCAGCAGTCCCGGGACAGTGGCCGGGGAGCTGTTTTTT	CASSSPGTVAGELFF
TRBJ1-4	TRBD1	.	TRBV7-9	TGTGCCAGCGCCCAAGGGGCCACAGAGGGGGCTGAGGAAAAACTGTTTTTT	CASAQGATEGAEEKLFF
TRBJ1-1	.	.	TRBV6-1	TGTGCCAGCAGAGAGGTGACCACTGAAGCTTTCTTT	CASREVTTEAFF
TRBJ2-7	TRBD1	.	TRBV4-1	TGCGCCAGCAGCCAAGAAGGGACAGGGATAGGTTCCTACGAGCAGTACTTC	CASSQEGTGIGSYEQYF
TRBJ1-1	TRBD1	.	TRBV5-6	TGTGCCAGCAGCAGACTCGACAGGGGAGCGAACACTGAAGCTTTCTTT	CASSRLDRGANTEAFF
TRBJ2-7	.	.	TRBV10-3	TGTGCCATCAGTGAGTGGGACCCTACAGGGAGGGACGAGCAGTACTTC	CAISEWDPTGRDEQYF
TRBJ2-1	.	.	TRBV9	TGTGCCAGCAGCGCCTTAAATGCCCGACAGGCCAATGAGCAGTTCTTC	CASSALNARQANEQFF
TRBJ1-1	TRBD1	.	TRBV7-2	TGTGCCAGCAGCTCGGACAGGGTTTCGGTTGCTTTCTTT	CASSSDRVSVAFF
TRBJ2-3	.	.	TRBV18	TGTGCCAGCTCGGCGCAGCAGGGTCGGGCAGATACGCAGTATTTT	CASSAQQGRADTQYF
TRBJ1-1	.	.	TRBV10-2	TGCGCCAGCAGAACGACAGTTCTCACTGAAGCTTTCTTT	CASRTTVLTEAFF
TRBJ2-7	.	.	TRBV4-3	TGCGCCAGCAGCCAAGACGGCGCGGGCTACGAGCAGTACTTC	CASSQDGAGYEQYF
TRBJ1-5	.	.	TRBV7-2	TGTGCCAGCAGCTTAGACGGGGGGGAAAATCAGCCCCAGCATTTT	CASSLDGGENQPQHF
TRBJ1-1	TRBD1	.	TRBV19	TGTGCCAGTAGTCCAAAGACAGGGACGAACACTGAAGCTTTCTTT	CASSPKTGTNTEAFF
TRBJ2-1	.	.	TRBV2	TGTGCCAGCGGCGCCGGGACTCGAAACAATGAGCAGTTCTTC	CASGAGTRNNEQFF
TRBJ2-2	TRBD2	.	TRBV10-3	TGTGCCATCAGTGACGGACTAGCGGGGAACACCGGGGAGCTGTTTTTT	CAISDGLAGNTGELFF
TRBJ2-7	.	.	TRBV11-2	TGTGCCAGCAGCCCTGGACAGTACTCCTACGAGCAGTACTTC	CASSPGQYSYEQYF
TRBJ1-1	TRBD1	.	TRBV12-5	TGTGCTAGTGGTCCCCCGACAGGGAGAAAGGGGTTGCACACTGAAGCTTTCTTT	CASGPPTGRKGLHTEAFF
TRBJ2-5	TRBD2	.	TRBV5-1	TGCGCCAGCAGCCCGGGACTAGCGGGGGGGCCGGGAGAGACCCAGTACTTC	CASSPGLAGGPGETQYF
TRBJ2-5	TRBD2	.	TRBV6-1	TGTGCCAGCAGTGAAGCGCACCTAGCGGGGGGACAGAAGACCCAGTACTTC	CASSEAHLAGGQKTQYF
TRBJ1-2	TRBD1	.	TRBV28	TGTGCCAGCAAATTGGGGACAGGAGTCCCCTATGGCTACACCTTC	CASKLGTGVPYGYTF
TRBJ1-2	.	.	TRBV7-9	TGTGCCAGCAGCTCTGCCGAGGATGGCTACACCTTC	CASSSAEDGYTF
TRBJ2-2	TRBD2	.	TRBV2	TGTGCCAGCAAGGGAAGCGGGGGGAGAGACACCGGGGAGCTGTTTTTT	CASKGSGGRDTGELFF
TRBJ2-2	TRBD2	.	TRBV7-2	TGTGCCAGCAGGGAGACTAGCGGCGCGAACACCGGGGAGCTGTTTTTT	CASRETSGANTGELFF
TRBJ2-3	TRBD2	.	TRBV4-2	TGTGCCAGCAGCCAACTGGGGGGGTCCACAGATACGCAGTATTTT	CASSQLGGSTDTQYF
TRBJ1-5	TRBD1	once	TRBV9	TGTGCCAGCAGCGCCGGGGGACAGTCGAATCAGCCCCAGCATTTT	CASSAGGQSNQPQHF
TRBJ1-2	.	.	TRBV6-4	TGTGCCAGCAGGGATTTATACAGGGTGTCGGGCTACACCTTC	CASRDLYRVSGYTF
TRBJ1-1	TRBD1	many	TRBV6-4	TGTGCCAGCAGTCCCGACAGGGAGTCCACTGAAGCTTTCTTT	CASSPDRESTEAFF
TRBJ1-1	TRBD1	few	TRBV6-5	TGTGCCAGCAGGCCGACAGGGATGGGCACTGAAGCTTTCTTT	CASRPTGMGTEAFF
TRBJ1-2	.	.	TRBV27	TGTGCCAGCAGTCCATATGAGACAGGACCTAACTATGGCTACACCTTC	CASSPYETGPNYGYTF